The 30 T cell receptor beta chains below all came from one sample that was sequenced in a study of T cell responses to AZD1222 COVID-19 vaccine. The data were produced by immunoSEQ multiplex PCR, yet TCRdb's version contains in-frame clones alone and is incomplete. The sample gives approximately 140,000 clones, around 90% of which show up once; approximately 5.2% is in the top ten. Sequenced here: peripheral blood, sampled on day 0 of AZD1222 vaccination. These receptors were obtained from an adult in good health.

The chain combines TRBV7-9 with TRBJ2-1; TRBD2 is a possible D gene (7 bases). V lost 4 bases and J 8 bases, leaving 21 bases between the germline ends. Germline CDR1 and CDR2: SEHNR and FQNEAQ (reference sequence). This CDR3 spans 16 amino acids. This chain's CDR3 is CASSSPREGGTHEQFF. Written as DNA, the CDR3 is TGTGCCAGCAGCTCCCCACGAGAGGGGGGGACCCATGAGCAGTTCTTC.

The rearrangement uses TRBV12-3 or TRBV12-4 and TRBJ2-6; D gene ambiguous. Trimming cost V 6 bases and J 4 bases, with 7 bases left between them. The CDR3 spans 13 residues. CDR3 nucleotides: TGTGCCAGCAGCCAAAGCGGGGCCAACGTCCTGACTTTC. It yields the protein CASSQSGANVLTF.

The chain joins TRBV6-2 or TRBV6-3 to TRBJ1-6, with a possible D match to TRBD1 (5 bases). V was cut by 2 bases and J by 7 bases, with 9 bases left in between. The CDR3 consists of 14 residues. Germline V gene data show CDR1 as MNHEY and CDR2 as SVGEGT. The CDR3 loop reads CASSYVTENSPLHF. The CDR3 DNA reads as TGTGCCAGCAGTTACGTGACAGAGAATTCACCCCTCCACTTT.

The chain is built from TRBV7-9 and TRBJ1-6; D possibly corresponds to TRBD1 (6 bases). The V and J ends lost 4 bases and 7 bases respectively, with 8 bases between them. Germline V gene lookup returns CDR1 SEHNR and CDR2 FQNEAQ (reference sequence). The CDR3 consists of 13 residues. The CDR3 loop reads CASSSGQNSPLHF. The CDR3 DNA is TGTGCCAGCAGCTCCGGACAGAATTCACCCCTCCACTTT.

This chain uses TRBV11-2 with TRBJ1-1; D is unresolved. CDR1 is SGHAT, CDR2 FQNNGV, per germline. Trimming removed 1 base from V and 6 bases from J, with 24 bases in between. CDR3 length: 18 amino acids. The CDR3 nucleotides read TGTGCCAGCAGCTTAGGGCGGTTCTGGGGTGGGGAAGGGCCTGAAGCTTTCTTT. Protein sequence: CASSLGRFWGGEGPEAFF.

The V gene is TRBV3-1 (or the pseudogene TRBV3-2), the J gene TRBJ2-1, with 9 positions matching TRBD1. The germline V gene encodes CDR1 LGHDT and CDR2 YNNKEL (reference sequence). The CDR3 has 16 residues. J was trimmed by 5 bases and V by 1 base; bases with no gene match: 6. DNA for the CDR3: TGTGCCAGCAGCCAAGGCCGGGACAGGGAGAACAATGAGCAGTTCTTC. It is translated as CASSQGRDRENNEQFF.

The rearrangement uses TRBV7-3 and TRBJ1-6; TRBD1 agrees at 9 bases. CDR1 and CDR2 from the germline V gene are SGHTA and FQGTGA. CDR3 length: 15 residues. V dropped 4 bases and J dropped 7; count of bases not matched to a gene: 5. The CDR3 sequence is CASSSRTGENSPLHF. DNA for the CDR3: TGTGCCAGCAGCTCGAGGACAGGGGAAAATTCACCCCTCCACTTT. Filled out from reference TRBV7-3 and TRBJ1-6, the complete variable domain reads GAGVSQTPSNKVTEKGKYVELRCDPISGHTALYWYRQSLGQGPEFLIYFQGTGAADDSGLPNDRFFAVRPEGSVSTLKIQRTERGDSAVYLCASSSRTGENSPLHFGNGTRLTVT.

This rearrangement joins TRBV7-9 to TRBJ1-2; D unclear. V lost 6 bases, J lost 8 bases, and 22 bases lay in between. The CDR3 length is 15 residues. The germline V gene has CDR1 SEHNR and CDR2 FQNEAQ (reference sequence). The CDR3 sequence: CASSNPGKDAEGYTF. Written as DNA, the CDR3 is TGTGCCAGCAGTAACCCGGGCAAGGATGCGGAAGGCTACACCTTC.

This chain links TRBV5-1 with TRBJ2-6, with TRBD1 as a possible D gene (6 bases). The V and J ends lost 1 base and 4 bases respectively, with 18 bases between them. Germline V lookup: CDR1 SGHRS, CDR2 YFSETQ. This CDR3 region has 18 residues. CDR3 sequence: CASSLWQGLGAGANVLTF. The CDR3 bases are TGCGCCAGCAGCTTGTGGCAGGGCCTGGGGGCCGGGGCCAACGTCCTGACTTTC.

The V and J genes are TRBV10-2 and TRBJ1-5; 9 bases are shared with TRBD1. After removal of 7 bases from V and 4 bases from J, the junction contained 11 bases not matched to a gene. Looked up from germline, CDR1 is WSHSY and CDR2 is SAAADI. This CDR3 region has 16 residues. The CDR3 DNA reads as TGCGCCAGCAAAGACACCGGGACAGGGACAAATCAGCCCCAGCATTTT. Translating gives CASKDTGTGTNQPQHF.

This sequence joins TRBV5-8 and TRBJ2-3; D may be TRBD1 or TRBD2 (5 bases each). In germline, CDR1 is SGHTS, CDR2 YDEGEE. Trimming removed 7 bases from V and 5 bases from J, with 23 bases in between. The CDR3 runs 16 residues. The CDR3 DNA is TGTGCCAGCGTTCAATTGGGACCCGTGACACGAGATACGCAGTATTTT. Translation gives CASVQLGPVTRDTQYF. Full variable domain (outside the CDR3, taken from reference TRBV5-8 and TRBJ2-3): EAGVTQSPTHLIKTRGQQATLRCSPISGHTSVYWYQQALGLGLQFLLWYDEGEERNRGNFPPRFSGRQFPNYSSELNVNALELEDSALYLCASVQLGPVTRDTQYFGPGTRLTVL.

A few counts support this clone. The chain has TRBV19 and TRBJ1-6; D might be TRBD1 (6 bases). The CDR3 covers 15 residues. V was pared by 5 bases and J by 12 bases, with 20 bases between. The germline CDR1 and CDR2 sequences are LNHDA and SQIVND (reference sequence). CDR3 sequence reads: CASSAHRAPPEPLHF. The CDR3 region has the DNA TGTGCCAGTAGTGCGCACAGGGCACCACCTGAACCCCTCCACTTT.

The chain links TRBV15 to TRBJ2-3; D not certain. This CDR3 contains 16 residues. The germline CDR1 and CDR2 sequences are LNHNV and YYDKDF (reference sequence). V lost 0 bases and J 1 base, leaving 11 bases between the germline ends. The CDR3 DNA follows: TGTGCCACCAGCAGAGATCCGAGGTCCCGCACAGATACGCAGTATTTT. It yields the protein CATSRDPRSRTDTQYF.

The V call is TRBV27, the J call TRBJ2-7; 10 positions match TRBD1. There are 12 residues in the CDR3. Germline V gives CDR1 MNHEY, CDR2 SMNVEV (reference sequence). The ends lost 8 bases at V and 3 bases at J; junction bases unmatched: 1. The CDR3: CASRDRGYEQYF. The CDR3 region has the DNA TGTGCCAGCCGGGACAGGGGCTACGAGCAGTACTTC.

V is TRBV21-1 and J is TRBJ2-1; the DNA was not compared with TRBD2, the D call given in the table. TRBV21-1 is a pseudogene locus. The CDR3 runs 18 residues. CDR3 residues: CASSKGRAGSAFNHEQFF. The CDR3, as DNA: TGTGCCAGCAGCAAAGGTAGAGCAGGTAGCGCCTTTAACCATGAGCAGTTCTTC.

In DNA form, the CDR3 reads TGTGCCAGCAGGTTGATCGCTGGGGCGTACAATGAGCAGTTCTTC. It translates to CASRLIAGAYNEQFF. This chain joins TRBV7-8 and TRBJ2-1; D possibly corresponds to TRBD1 (5 bases). Trimming left V 6 bases short and J 4 bases short, with 16 bases between. Per the germline V gene, CDR1 is SGHVS and CDR2 is FQNEAQ. The CDR3 spans 15 residues.

The V gene is TRBV4-3, the J gene TRBJ2-7; D unclear. CDR3 size: 14 residues. Between the trimmed V and J ends, which lost 1 base and 0 bases, there was a span of 7 bases. Germline V gene lookup returns CDR1 LGHNA and CDR2 YSLEER. The CDR3 bases are TGCGCCAGCAGCCAAGCTCTCAGCTCCTACGAGCAGTACTTC. Its protein product is CASSQALSSYEQYF.

This clone came up a few times. The V gene is TRBV6-5, the J gene TRBJ1-1, with D hard to call. Germline CDR1 MNHEY, CDR2 SVGAGI. Trimming removed 5 bases from V and 0 bases from J, with 7 bases in between. The CDR3 runs 13 residues. The CDR3 DNA follows: TGTGCCAGCAGTCGCCTGTTGAACACTGAAGCTTTCTTT. It codes for CASSRLLNTEAFF.

This clone was observed a single time. CDR3 bases: TGTGCCAGCAGGGAGAATTCCTACAATGAGCAGTTCTTC. Its translation: CASRENSYNEQFF. The rearrangement uses TRBV28 and TRBJ2-1, with D hard to call. In germline, CDR1 is MDHEN, CDR2 SYDVKM. The length of the CDR3 is 13 residues. V lost 6 bases to trimming and J lost 1 base, with 7 bases between them.

The chain is built from TRBV6-5 and TRBJ1-4; tentatively, D is TRBD1 (6 bases). Germline CDR1 reads MNHEY; CDR2 reads SVGAGI. This CDR3 has 16 residues. The V end lost 0 bases, the J end lost 5 bases, and 13 bases lay between the germline ends. The CDR3 reads CASSYSSGGGNEKLFF. The CDR3 DNA reads TGTGCCAGCAGTTACTCTTCGGGTGGGGGCAATGAAAAACTGTTTTTT.

The chain is built from TRBV3-1 (or the pseudogene TRBV3-2) and TRBJ2-7; 10 bases are a match to TRBD1. The CDR3 covers 16 residues. V was pared by 5 bases and J by 3 bases, with 10 bases of the junction left unmatched. From germline, CDR1 is LGHDT and CDR2 YNNKEL (reference sequence). The CDR3 DNA reads TGTGCCAGCAGCAACACAGGACAGGGGGAAAACTACGAGCAGTACTTC. It codes for CASSNTGQGENYEQYF.

This chain connects TRBV5-1 to TRBJ2-3; D possibly corresponds to TRBD2 (6 bases). From germline, CDR1 is SGHRS and CDR2 YFSETQ. V was trimmed by 0 bases and J by 2 bases, leaving 10 bases between them. The CDR3 spans 15 residues. This CDR3 reads CASSLGRGYTDTQYF. CDR3 in DNA: TGCGCCAGCAGCTTGGGGCGGGGCTACACAGATACGCAGTATTTT. Supplemented by reference TRBV5-1 and TRBJ2-3, the full variable domain reads KAGVTQTPRYLIKTRGQQVTLSCSPISGHRSVSWYQQTPGQGLQFLFEYFSETQRNKGNFPGRFSGRQFSNSRSEMNVSTLELGDSALYLCASSLGRGYTDTQYFGPGTRLTVL.

The chain recombines TRBV6-5 with TRBJ1-1; the D gene is possibly TRBD1 (5 bases). Trimming took 4 bases from V and 6 from J, leaving 12 bases between them. CDR1 and CDR2 from the germline V gene are MNHEY and SVGAGI. The CDR3 covers 13 residues. The chain's CDR3 is CASSLGAVSEAFF. The CDR3 nucleotides read TGTGCCAGCAGTTTAGGGGCTGTCTCTGAAGCTTTCTTT.

The rearrangement joins TRBV3-1 (or the pseudogene TRBV3-2) to TRBJ2-7; D might be TRBD1 (6 bases). The CDR3 runs 15 residues. V was trimmed by 4 bases and J by 2 bases, leaving 15 bases between them. The germline gives CDR1 LGHDT, CDR2 YNNKEL (reference sequence). CDR3 nucleotide sequence: TGTGCCAGCAGCCTTCCCCGCAGGGGACCCTACGAGCAGTACTTC. Protein sequence: CASSLPRRGPYEQYF.

A word on this clone: The conserved closing phenylalanine or tryptophan is absent in this CDR3, likely reflecting a read error. The chain has TRBV3-1 (or the pseudogene TRBV3-2) and TRBJ1-1; no clear D. From germline, CDR1 is LGHDT and CDR2 YNNKEL (reference sequence). Trimming removed 2 bases at V and 1 base at J, with 11 bases between. This CDR3 is built from 15 residues. CDR3 DNA sequence: TGTGCCAGCAGCCAACCGAATTCCTGGAACACTGAAGCTTTCCTT. Residues: CASSQPNSWNTEAFL.

The chain combines TRBV12-3 or TRBV12-4 with TRBJ2-3; unclear D gene. The V end lost 1 base, the J end lost 4 bases, and 3 bases lay between the germline ends. This CDR3 has 12 amino acids. CDR3 residues: CASSLGADTQYF. The DNA for the CDR3 is TGTGCCAGCAGTTTAGGGGCAGATACGCAGTATTTT.

V is TRBV5-6 and J is TRBJ2-7; D could derive from TRBD1 or TRBD2 (6 bases each). With 6 bases removed from V and 8 bases from J, the gap between germline ends came to 12 bases. The CDR3 runs to 11 residues. Germline loops: CDR1 SGHDT, CDR2 YYEEEE. In DNA form, the CDR3 reads TGTGCCAGCATCCTCGGGGGCCAGCAGTACTTC. This translates into CASILGGQQYF.

This chain connects TRBV6-2 or TRBV6-3 to TRBJ2-1, with 10 bases lining up with TRBD1. V was pared by 4 bases and J by 9 bases, with 15 bases of the junction left unmatched. The CDR3 covers 17 residues. The germline CDR1 and CDR2 sequences are MNHEY and SVGEGT. The CDR3 is CASSLRPSGQGSGEQFF. The CDR3, as DNA: TGTGCCAGCAGTTTGCGACCCTCGGGACAGGGGTCGGGTGAGCAGTTCTTC.

The rearrangement joins TRBV27 to TRBJ2-5; 8 nucleotides agree with TRBD2. CDR3 length: 15 residues. V was clipped by 8 bases and J by 2 bases; unmatched bases: 10. Germline V gives CDR1 MNHEY, CDR2 SMNVEV (reference sequence). CDR3 residues: CASGRSGGPQETQYF. CDR3 nucleotides: TGTGCCAGCGGACGGAGCGGGGGCCCACAAGAGACCCAGTACTTC.

This sequence joins TRBV28 and TRBJ2-1; no clear D gene. The CDR3 runs to 14 residues. CDR1 and CDR2 from the germline V gene are MDHEN and SYDVKM. The V end was cut by 1 base, the J end by 4 bases, with 8 bases between. DNA of the CDR3: TGTGCCAGCAGTTTATCCGTTCAGTACAATGAGCAGTTCTTC. Translation: CASSLSVQYNEQFF.